This TCR beta chain is from a study of cytomegalovirus exposure and HLA in healthy donors. Study-wide results and limits: Roughly even sequencing depth across donors was the assumption behind the presence/absence analyses. Solely CMV serostatus was available to characterize immune exposure. An observed cluster of highly shared sequence variants was recorded as a likely sequencing artifact.

This clone was seen once. Its antigen is unknown. With 60 Vbeta and 13 Jbeta primers, the PCR was carried out. Clones were read by immunoSEQ multiplex PCR, and TCRdb kept only the in-frame ones, dropping some. The sample consists of about 110,000 clones, roughly 70% of them appearing once. V lost 5 bases and J lost 2; bases outside the gene matches: 6. The CDR3 extends over 15 amino acids. Germline CDR1 and CDR2: SGHTA and FQGNSA. V and J are TRBV7-2 and TRBJ1-5; 7 bases line up with TRBD1. The material sequenced was PBMCs. This receptor was taken from a woman aged 25 to 45 in good health and CMV-seronegative. CDR3 residues: CASSVTGFGNQPQHF. The CDR3 DNA reads as TGTGCCAGCAGCGTGACAGGGTTTGGCAATCAGCCCCAGCATTTT. The complete variable domain, with remaining parts taken from reference TRBV7-2 and TRBJ1-5, reads GAGVSQSPSNKVTEKGKDVELRCDPISGHTALYWYRQSLGQGLEFLIYFQGNSAPDKSGLPSDRFSAERTGGSVSTLTIQRTQQEDSAVYLCASSVTGFGNQPQHFGDGTRLSIL.